The subject of this entry is one T cell receptor beta chain. The antigen remains unidentified. The data stem from a study of T cell responses to AZD1222 COVID-19 vaccine. The repertoire was sequenced with immunoSEQ multiplex PCR; TCRdb's copy has only in-frame clones and lacks some. The sample includes about 120,000 clones, roughly 90% of them seen just once. Whole-study results and caveats: Repertoires in all cases were sampled only once the peak T cell response had passed. The donor cohort was predominantly white British with a female majority, and clonal diversity may have been underestimated.

The CDR3 spans 13 residues. In germline, CDR1 is SGHRS, CDR2 YFSETQ. Trimming stripped 2 bases from V and 5 bases from J, with 10 bases between. This specimen consisted of peripheral blood, obtained on day 0 of AZD1222 vaccination. V usage is TRBV5-1 and J usage is TRBJ1-1; no clear D gene. The TCR originated in an adult in good health. In DNA, the CDR3 is TGCGCCAGCAGCTTTAACAGCGGGACTGAAGCTTTCTTT. Amino acid sequence: CASSFNSGTEAFF.